The next 4 T cell receptor beta chains were all read from a single sample in a study of T cells in Graves' hyperthyroidism and ophthalmopathy. TCR beta CDR3 regions were amplified from RNA. The HTBI primer set served for first-round RT-PCR of the TCR CDR3. A single record per CDR3 protein comes from TCRdb applying MiXCR to the multiplex PCR reads. This sample yields roughly 700,000 distinct CDR3 sequences, of which about 18% are seen a single time; 15% belongs to the top ten. Specimen: blood. These receptors came from a man aged 50-59 years with Graves' hyperthyroidism.

The V and J genes are TRBV7-3 and TRBJ2-5; D gene unclear. Germline lookup yields CDR1 SGHTA and CDR2 FQGTGA. V gave up 3 bases and J gave up 4 bases, with 12 bases separating them. The CDR3 covers 14 residues. CDR3 in amino acids: CASSFQGGRETQYF. The DNA of the CDR3 is TGTGCCAGCAGCTTCCAAGGCGGTCGAGAGACCCAGTACTTC.

This clonotype was detected many times. CDR3: CASSPQGEGEQYF. As DNA, the CDR3 is TGTGCCAGCAGTCCTCAGGGAGAGGGTGAGCAGTACTTC. V usage is TRBV12-3 or TRBV12-4 and J usage is TRBJ2-7; the D gene could be TRBD1 or TRBD2 (5 bases each). The CDR3 covers 13 residues. V lost 5 bases, J lost 7 bases, and 15 bases lay in between.

This sequence joins TRBV11-3 and TRBJ1-6; D is ambiguous. This CDR3 is 18 amino acids long. Germline lookup yields CDR1 SGHNT and CDR2 YENEEA. V was cut by 5 bases and J by 0 bases, with 17 bases left in between. CDR3 loop: CASSQDQGSSSYNSPLHF. The CDR3 DNA reads TGTGCCAGCAGCCAAGATCAAGGATCCAGCTCCTATAATTCACCCCTCCACTTT.

As concerns this clonotype: A much larger clone lies a single base off, so this may be a read error. The chain links TRBV28 to TRBJ1-3; D gene ambiguous. Germline V CDR1 and CDR2: MDHEN, SYDVKM. The CDR3 covers 15 residues. The CDR3 region is CASSLFRDSGNAIYF. CDR3 DNA sequence: TGTGCCAGCAGTTTATTCCGCGACTCTGGAAACGCCATATATTTT. The variable domain in full, with the rest retrieved from reference TRBV28 and TRBJ1-3, is DVKVTQSSRYLVKRTGEKVFLECVQDMDHENMFWYRQDPGLGLRLIYFSYDVKMKEKGDIPEGYSVSREKKERFSLILESASTNQTSMYLCASSLFRDSGNAIYFGEGSWLTVV.